These 25 T cell receptor beta chains were sequenced from one sample in a study of human T cells and chemical hapten exposure. TCRdb re-called the RACE reads through MiXCR, storing one row per CDR3 protein. Counted here are about 120,000 distinct CDR3 sequences, less than 15% occurring once; the ten biggest clones make up 2.8%. Time point: pre-sensitization, week 0. Indicated treatment: therapeutic diphenylcyclopropenone sensitization with weekly scalp DPC. The sequences come from whole blood, collected in connection with sensitization to the hapten diphenylcyclopropenone (DPC). These receptors originate from a woman aged 18-35 years with alopecia areata. Some clones in this sample may be carry-over from other donors' samples.

The genes are TRBV29-1 and TRBJ1-1, with D uncertain. The germline V gene has CDR1 SQVTM and CDR2 ANQGSEA. Trimming removed 6 bases at V and 9 bases at J, with 11 bases between. This CDR3 spans 10 amino acids. For the CDR3, the DNA is TGCAGCGTGGAGGGAGGAAAAGCTTTCTTT. It is translated as CSVEGGKAFF.

This clonotype was counted between two and nine times. The chain is built from TRBV10-3 and TRBJ1-4; 8 positions match TRBD1. The V gene's germline CDR1 is ENHRY and CDR2 SYGVKD. CDR3 length: 16 amino acids. J gave up 5 bases and V 6 bases, and 11 bases lay outside the gene matches. The CDR3 DNA follows: TGTGCCATCAGGGGGGGGACAGGAGGTGAAAATGAAAAACTGTTTTTT. It is translated as CAIRGGTGGENEKLFF.

V gene TRBV28 combines with J gene TRBJ1-3; D remains ambiguous. CDR1 is MDHEN, CDR2 SYDVKM, per germline. The CDR3 is made up of 13 amino acids. V dropped 7 bases and J dropped 1 base, with 8 bases sitting between them. In nucleotides, the CDR3 is TGTGCCAGCAACGGTAGATCTGGAAACACCATATATTTT. It yields the protein CASNGRSGNTIYF. The full variable domain, with the rest looked up from reference TRBV28 and TRBJ1-3, is DVKVTQSSRYLVKRTGEKVFLECVQDMDHENMFWYRQDPGLGLRLIYFSYDVKMKEKGDIPEGYSVSREKKERFSLILESASTNQTSMYLCASNGRSGNTIYFGEGSWLTVV.

This clonotype was observed a few times. The chain uses TRBV19 and TRBJ1-5; D not certain. This CDR3 contains 16 residues. Germline V gene sequence: CDR1 LNHDA, CDR2 SQIVND (reference sequence). Trimming pared 3 bases from V and 4 bases from J, leaving 16 bases between. CDR3 residues: CASSIGTPGGNQPQHF. Here the CDR3 DNA reads TGTGCCAGTAGTATCGGTACCCCCGGAGGAAATCAGCCCCAGCATTTT.

This chain connects TRBV6-2 or TRBV6-3 to TRBJ2-3; 7 bases align to TRBD2. Germline V lookup: CDR1 MNHEY, CDR2 SVGEGT. The V gene end was trimmed by 6 bases and the J gene end by 4 bases; junction bases not matched to a gene: 7. The CDR3 consists of 14 residues. The CDR3 DNA is TGTGCCAGCAGCCCGGGGGGACCTCCAGATACGCAGTATTTT. It translates to CASSPGGPPDTQYF.

The chain uses TRBV5-5 and TRBJ1-1; D not resolved. Germline loops: CDR1 SGHKS, CDR2 YYEKEE (reference sequence). V was trimmed by 4 bases and J by 5 bases, leaving 18 bases between them. The CDR3 covers 15 residues. The CDR3 is CASSLYSSRQTEAFF. CDR3 coding DNA: TGTGCCAGCAGCCTATATTCATCGAGGCAAACTGAAGCTTTCTTT.

This clonotype has only a few counts. The V gene is TRBV6-2 or TRBV6-3, the J gene TRBJ2-2; D remains ambiguous. CDR1 is MNHEY and CDR2 is SVGEGT in the germline V gene. The CDR3 loop spans 14 amino acids. Trimming removed 2 bases from V and 11 bases from J, with 15 bases in between. The CDR3 DNA reads TGTGCCAGCAGTTACAGGCTCGGTCACGGTGAGCTGTTTTTT. This gives the protein CASSYRLGHGELFF.

This clonotype appeared a few times. This chain uses TRBV7-9 with TRBJ1-2; D remains ambiguous. The V gene lost 3 bases and the J gene lost 3 bases, with 5 bases spanning the gap. The CDR3 length is 12 residues. Germline V gives CDR1 SEHNR, CDR2 FQNEAQ (reference sequence). The chain's CDR3 is CASSLVDYGYTF. The CDR3 coding sequence is TGTGCCAGCAGCTTGGTGGACTATGGCTACACCTTC.

In its sample, this clonotype was seen many times. The chain links TRBV6-4 to TRBJ2-3; D might be TRBD2 (5 bases). This CDR3 spans 13 amino acids. Germline assignment: CDR1 MRHNA and CDR2 SNTAGT. The V end was cut by 3 bases, the J end by 2 bases, with 6 bases between. The CDR3: CASSERVTDTQYF. The CDR3 nucleotides read TGTGCCAGCAGTGAGCGGGTCACAGATACGCAGTATTTT.

This chain links TRBV11-2 with TRBJ2-3; D possibly corresponds to TRBD2 (7 bases). CDR3 size: 17 residues. V lost 5 bases to trimming and J lost 3 bases, with 21 bases between them. CDR1 and CDR2 (germline): SGHAT, FQNNGV. The DNA for the CDR3 is TGTGCCAGCAGCGTGGGAGGGGGAGGAAAGTTTACAGATACGCAGTATTTT. It codes for CASSVGGGGKFTDTQYF.

This clonotype was recorded at least ten times. The V and J genes are TRBV6-6 and TRBJ1-4; D is uncertain. V gave up 8 bases and J gave up 0 bases, with 16 bases separating them. The CDR3 extends over 16 amino acids. Germline V CDR1 and CDR2: MNHNY, SVGAGI (reference sequence). The CDR3 protein is CASQKNRAATNEKLFF. CDR3 sequence (DNA): TGTGCCAGCCAAAAGAATCGGGCCGCAACTAATGAAAAACTGTTTTTT.

The chain couples TRBV5-5 to TRBJ1-1; D not resolved. The V end lost 2 bases, the J end lost 1 base, and 6 bases lay between the germline ends. This CDR3 comprises 13 residues. Germline V gene lookup returns CDR1 SGHKS and CDR2 YYEKEE (reference sequence). The CDR3 region is CASSFVRNTEAFF. CDR3 DNA: TGTGCCAGCAGCTTTGTTAGGAACACTGAAGCTTTCTTT. Full variable domain (remainder filled in from reference TRBV5-5 and TRBJ1-1): DAGVTQSPTHLIKTRGQQVTLRCSPISGHKSVSWYQQVLGQGPQFIFQYYEKEERGRGNFPDRFSARQFPNYSSELNVNALLLGDSALYLCASSFVRNTEAFFGQGTRLTVV.

The J gene is TRBJ1-3, the V gene TRBV13; 10 bases line up with TRBD1. The germline V gene has CDR1 PRHDT and CDR2 FYEKMQ (reference sequence). The CDR3 runs to 15 residues. With V trimmed by 5 bases and J by 3 bases, 4 bases remained unmatched. The DNA for the CDR3 is TGTGCCAGCAGCCTGGGACAGGGGTTTGGAAACACCATATATTTT. It is translated as CASSLGQGFGNTIYF.

The table lists this clonotype with many counts. The J gene is TRBJ2-7, the V gene TRBV5-1; D is ambiguous. Germline V gives CDR1 SGHRS, CDR2 YFSETQ. The CDR3 spans 13 residues. Between the trimmed V and J ends, which lost 4 bases and 1 base, there was a span of 9 bases. The chain's CDR3 is CASSSGVSYEQYF. DNA of the CDR3: TGCGCCAGCAGCAGTGGGGTTTCCTACGAGCAGTACTTC.

The gene calls are TRBV7-2 and TRBJ2-5, with TRBD2 matching over 8 bases. Trimming removed 2 bases from V and 7 bases from J; junction bases left unmatched: 12. CDR3 size: 16 residues. Germline V gene data show CDR1 as SGHTA and CDR2 as FQGNSA. DNA for the CDR3: TGTGCCAGCAGCTTATCGGCTAGCGGGCTGGTAGGGACCCAGTACTTC. The encoded protein is CASSLSASGLVGTQYF.

This clonotype was counted only a few times. The rearrangement links TRBV7-2 to TRBJ2-1; 13 bases line up with TRBD2. V gave up 2 bases and J gave up 7 bases; unmatched junction bases: 5. This CDR3 contains 16 residues. Per the germline V gene, CDR1 is SGHTA and CDR2 is FQGNSA. DNA for the CDR3: TGTGCCAGCAGCTTAAGGGGACTAGCGGGGAGTAATGAGCAGTTCTTC. This sequence encodes CASSLRGLAGSNEQFF.

This rearrangement joins TRBV18 to TRBJ1-6; 7 bases agree with TRBD1. From germline, CDR1 is KGHSH and CDR2 LQKENI. This CDR3 is 14 amino acids long. The J segment lost 5 bases and the V segment lost 5 bases, leaving 3 bases of the junction unmatched. The CDR3 bases are TGTGCCAGCTCAGCGACAGGGAATAATTCACCCCTCCACTTT. Translated, it gives CASSATGNNSPLHF.

This clonotype has at least ten counts. No DNA is shown, since the ends of the CDR3 on it are uncertain; the CDR3 is the one TCRdb lists. The rearrangement uses TRBV7-5 and TRBJ1-6. TRBV7-5 is a listed pseudogene. The CDR3 length equals 19 residues, ends included. The CDR3 spells CISVPEEPRRPDDNSPLHF.

This clonotype turned up a few times. The junction departs from the called germline gene at one end, perhaps through a read error. J is TRBJ2-7 and V is TRBV4-1; the match to TRBD1 covers 8 bases. Germline loops: CDR1 MGHRA, CDR2 YSYEKL. CDR3 length: 15 amino acids. The CDR3 here is CASSRIGQGADERYF. For the CDR3, the DNA is TGCGCCAGCAGCCGAATCGGCCAGGGGGCCGACGAGCGGTACTTC.

The sample holds a few counts of this clonotype. The chain has TRBV29-1 and TRBJ2-1; 7 nucleotides align to TRBD2. Germline CDR1 is SQVTM and CDR2 is ANQGSEA. CDR3 length: 10 amino acids. The CDR3 sequence: CACREGVEFF. In DNA, the CDR3 is TGCGCTTGCAGGGAGGGCGTAGAGTTCTTC.

This clonotype has a handful of counts. The chain recombines TRBV11-2 with TRBJ2-7; no clear D gene. Germline V gene data show CDR1 as SGHAT and CDR2 as FQNNGV. V was pared by 2 bases and J by 1 base, with 6 bases between. The length of the CDR3 is 13 residues. The DNA of the CDR3 is TGTGCCAGCAGCTTAATTGGTTCCTACGAGCAGTACTTC. Protein product: CASSLIGSYEQYF.

This CDR3 is CASSRRTGKGANVLTF. Here the CDR3 DNA reads TGTGCCAGCAGCCGGCGGACAGGGAAGGGGGCCAACGTCCTGACTTTC. The chain couples TRBV11-2 to TRBJ2-6, with TRBD1 matching over 8 bases. This CDR3 is built from 16 residues. Unmatched junction bases numbered 7, after V lost 5 bases and J lost 4 bases. In germline, CDR1 is SGHAT, CDR2 FQNNGV.

The chain has TRBV20-1 and TRBJ1-1; D not certain. Per the germline V gene, CDR1 is DFQATT and CDR2 is SNEGSKA (reference sequence). With 0 bases removed from V and 4 bases from J, the gap between germline ends came to 12 bases. The CDR3 length is 14 residues. The CDR3 here is CSARDIGGPTEAFF. CDR3 nucleotides: TGCAGTGCTAGAGATATAGGCGGCCCCACTGAAGCTTTCTTT.

This clonotype was counted between two and nine times. The rearrangement uses TRBV19 and TRBJ1-4; 9 positions match TRBD1. The CDR3 spans 13 residues. CDR1 and CDR2 from the germline V gene are LNHDA and SQIVND (reference sequence). The ends lost 11 bases at V and 15 bases at J; junction bases unmatched: 16. The CDR3 sequence is CAARDRVMGRVFF. The DNA of the CDR3 is TGTGCCGCCCGGGACAGGGTAATGGGAAGGGTGTTTTTT.

This clonotype has only a few counts. The rearrangement joins TRBV20-1 to TRBJ2-3, with TRBD2 matching over 8 bases. Germline-derived CDR1 and CDR2 are DFQATT and SNEGSKA (reference sequence). The CDR3 is 15 amino acids. V trimming: 3 bases; J trimming: 2 bases; junction bases outside the gene matches: 7. CDR3 sequence (DNA): TGCAGTGCTAGTGGGGCTAGCGGGTTCACAGATACGCAGTATTTT. Translation: CSASGASGFTDTQYF.